These 5 T cell receptor beta chains came from one sample sequenced in a study of blood T cell repertoires in COVID-19. Sequencing used immunoSEQ multiplex PCR; TCRdb keeps in-frame clones, though not all of them. Among 45,000 to 65,000 clones listed, roughly nine tenths were seen once. The sample was peripheral blood. These receptors all come from a man aged 55 to 70 with active COVID-19.

The rearrangement uses TRBV28 and TRBJ2-7, with D perhaps TRBD1 (6 bases). The CDR3 is made up of 14 amino acids. Trimming removed 5 bases from V and 2 bases from J, with 13 bases in between. The germline V gene encodes CDR1 MDHEN and CDR2 SYDVKM. The CDR3 sequence: CASSPWDTTYEQYF. Here the CDR3 DNA reads TGTGCCAGCAGTCCGTGGGACACCACCTACGAGCAGTACTTC. The full variable domain, with the rest looked up from reference TRBV28 and TRBJ2-7, is DVKVTQSSRYLVKRTGEKVFLECVQDMDHENMFWYRQDPGLGLRLIYFSYDVKMKEKGDIPEGYSVSREKKERFSLILESASTNQTSMYLCASSPWDTTYEQYFGPGTRLTVT.

V is TRBV5-1 and J is TRBJ2-1; possibly TRBD1 for D (5 bases). Looked up from germline, CDR1 is SGHRS and CDR2 is YFSETQ. This CDR3 has 12 amino acids. V gave up 2 bases and J gave up 8 bases, with 8 bases separating them. CDR3 protein: CASSFQGHEQFF. CDR3 bases: TGCGCCAGCAGCTTCCAGGGCCATGAGCAGTTCTTC.

This clone came up once. The chain joins TRBV18 to TRBJ1-3; TRBD1 matches at 7 bases. With 3 bases clipped from V and 6 bases from J, the junction kept 8 bases outside the gene matches. The length of the CDR3 is 15 residues. CDR1 is KGHSH and CDR2 is LQKENI in the germline V gene. CDR3 residues: CASSPGTARVNTIYF. In nucleotides, the CDR3 is TGTGCCAGCTCACCGGGGACAGCTCGTGTAAACACCATATATTTT.

There are a few counts of this clone. This sequence joins TRBV6-2 or TRBV6-3 and TRBJ2-7; 12 bases are a match to TRBD2. With 4 bases clipped from V and 5 bases from J, the junction kept 3 bases outside the gene matches. This CDR3 has 14 residues. Germline lookup yields CDR1 MNHEY and CDR2 SVGEGT. The CDR3: CASSFRLAGDEQYF. In nucleotides, the CDR3 is TGTGCCAGCAGTTTTCGACTAGCGGGGGACGAGCAGTACTTC.

The chain employs TRBV4-3 and TRBJ2-7; TRBD2 aligns across 8 bases. V lost 3 bases and J lost 1; bases outside the gene matches: 2. The germline V gene encodes CDR1 LGHNA and CDR2 YSLEER. The CDR3 consists of 14 residues. CDR3 nucleotide sequence: TGCGCCAGCAGCCAGGGACTAGGGTCCTACGAGCAGTACTTC. It yields the protein CASSQGLGSYEQYF.